This TCR beta chain appears in the sequencing data of a study of chemoradiotherapy in HPV16-positive cancers. Overall study findings and caveats: Only a couple of HPV16-positive patients supplied the functional HPV-specificity definition. Candidate HPV-specific clones and E7-related TCR motifs grew in tumor during treatment. In HPV16-positive patients, HPV-responsive T-cell expansion tracked better recurrence-free survival.

Over chemoradiotherapy, repertoires were sampled more than once. In regard to this clone: Its antigen is as yet unknown.

The data were produced by immunoSEQ multiplex PCR, yet TCRdb's version contains in-frame clones alone and is incomplete. The repertoire holds some 5,900 clones, with more than 65% as singletons. V lost 0 bases to trimming and J lost 15 bases, with 24 bases between them. Germline loops: CDR1 LGHNA, CDR2 YSLEER. CDR3 size: 16 residues. Sequenced material: tumor tissue, taken from a patient who underwent chemoradiotherapy. The rearrangement links TRBV4-3 to TRBJ2-1, with D maybe TRBD1 (5 bases). The source of this sequence is a human donor with HPV-associated anogenital cancer. The CDR3 DNA sequence: TGCGCCAGCAGCCAAGATCCGTCCAGGGAAGACCCCGTGCTGTTCTTC. The encoded protein is CASSQDPSREDPVLFF.